This passage covers 32 T cell receptor beta chains from one sample sequenced in a study of T cell repertoires in cytomegalovirus infection. TCRdb fed the reads into MiXCR, producing one record per CDR3 protein. In the table there are 150,000 or so distinct CDR3 sequences, about 22% of which are singletons. Antigens of these TCRs are unknown. The starting material was CD8+ T cells from cultured PBMCs, obtained from culture after CMV antigen stimulation. The receptors here all came from a human donor in good health (CMV status not recorded). Some clones in this sample may be carry-over from other donors' samples.

The V and J genes are TRBV4-1 and TRBJ2-7; D gene unclear. Trimming pared 4 bases from V and 5 bases from J, leaving 15 bases between. The CDR3 is 14 amino acids. Germline values: CDR1 MGHRA, CDR2 YSYEKL. CDR3: CASSPDVRLNEQYF. CDR3 bases: TGCGCCAGCAGCCCTGACGTGCGGCTTAACGAGCAGTACTTC.

This clonotype was recorded a few times. The chain uses TRBV29-1 and TRBJ2-2; TRBD1 matches at 9 bases. The CDR3 has 14 residues. Germline V CDR1 and CDR2: SQVTM, ANQGSEA. V lost 6 bases and J lost 5; bases outside the gene matches: 7. The CDR3 coding sequence is TGCAGCGTACCGGGACAGGGATTAACCGGGGAGCTGTTTTTT. The encoded protein is CSVPGQGLTGELFF.

The chain has TRBV6-5 and TRBJ1-2; TRBD1 matches 8 bases. CDR1 is MNHEY, CDR2 SVGAGI, per germline. After removal of 0 bases from V and 5 bases from J, the junction contained 5 bases not matched to a gene. CDR3 size: 15 residues. The CDR3 DNA follows: TGTGCCAGCAGTTACTCGAGACAGGGGCGATATGGCTACACCTTC. Protein: CASSYSRQGRYGYTF.

This clonotype was counted a few times. V usage is TRBV6-6 and J usage is TRBJ1-5; 8 bases match TRBD1. Per germline, CDR1 MNHNY and CDR2 SVGAGI (reference sequence). This CDR3 is built from 14 residues. Trimming cost V 5 bases and J 1 base; bases outside gene matches: 1. CDR3 sequence reads: CASSDRGSNQPQHF. The CDR3 DNA reads as TGTGCCAGCAGTGACAGGGGAAGCAATCAGCCCCAGCATTTT.

In this sample, this clonotype turned up a few times. The chain has TRBV7-9 and TRBJ2-7, with 8 bases matching TRBD2. The CDR3 length is 15 residues. J gave up 1 base and V 3 bases, and 5 bases lay outside the gene matches. In germline, CDR1 is SEHNR, CDR2 FQNEAQ (reference sequence). DNA of the CDR3: TGTGCCAGCAGCTTTAAAGCGGGGGATTCCTACGAGCAGTACTTC. Translated, it gives CASSFKAGDSYEQYF.

The table lists this clonotype with many counts. The rearrangement joins TRBV29-1 to TRBJ2-7; 7 bases map to TRBD2. V dropped 3 bases and J dropped 7; count of bases not matched to a gene: 3. CDR3 length: 11 amino acids. Germline CDR1 and CDR2: SQVTM and ANQGSEA. The CDR3 DNA is TGCAGCGTTGAGGCCGGGAGGGAGCAGTACTTC. It yields the protein CSVEAGREQYF.

The chain combines TRBV12-3 or TRBV12-4 with TRBJ2-7, with D perhaps matching TRBD1 (6 bases). Trimming shortened V by 6 bases and J by 1 base, and 19 bases separated the two germline ends. The CDR3 extends over 16 amino acids. CDR3 sequence reads: CASSLADRGLSYEQYF. Here the CDR3 DNA reads TGTGCCAGCAGCCTCGCGGACAGAGGTTTATCCTACGAGCAGTACTTC.

The V call is TRBV6-1, the J call TRBJ2-1, with a possible D match to TRBD1 (6 bases). The CDR3 is 16 residues long. Germline V gene data show CDR1 as MNHNS and CDR2 as SASEGT. Trimming pared 4 bases from V and 4 bases from J, leaving 17 bases between. CDR3 sequence: CASSGARGFSYNEQFF. The CDR3, as DNA: TGTGCCAGCAGTGGAGCCAGGGGTTTCTCTTACAATGAGCAGTTCTTC.

In its sample, this clonotype was seen a few times. V and J are TRBV5-6 and TRBJ1-1, with D hard to call. The CDR3 has 13 residues. Germline V gene lookup returns CDR1 SGHDT and CDR2 YYEEEE. Trimming took 0 bases from V and 7 from J, leaving 10 bases between them. The CDR3 region is CASSLASALEAFF. As DNA, the CDR3 is TGTGCCAGCAGCTTGGCCTCGGCCCTTGAAGCTTTCTTT. Full variable domain (remainder filled in from reference TRBV5-6 and TRBJ1-1): DAGVTQSPTHLIKTRGQQVTLRCSPKSGHDTVSWYQQALGQGPQFIFQYYEEEERQRGNFPDRFSGHQFPNYSSELNVNALLLGDSALYLCASSLASALEAFFGQGTRLTVV.

This chain joins TRBV7-2 and TRBJ2-7; D gene unclear. The CDR3 totals 11 residues. The germline CDR1 and CDR2 sequences are SGHTA and FQGNSA. V dropped 5 bases and J dropped 12 bases, with 14 bases sitting between them. CDR3 DNA: TGTGCCAGCAGCGTCCTGAAAGAGTGGTACTTC. It translates to CASSVLKEWYF.

This clonotype was detected only a few times. The rearrangement joins TRBV6-2 or TRBV6-3 to TRBJ2-1; no clear D gene. Between the trimmed V and J ends, which lost 0 bases and 9 bases, there was a span of 12 bases. Per germline, CDR1 MNHEY and CDR2 SVGEGT. The CDR3 contains 14 residues. CDR3 residues: CASSYSRIRGEQFF. The CDR3 coding sequence is TGTGCCAGCAGTTACTCGAGGATTCGAGGTGAGCAGTTCTTC.

The rearrangement joins TRBV6-2 or TRBV6-3 to TRBJ2-7; D gene unclear. CDR3 length: 12 residues. Deletions cut 6 bases from V and 4 bases from J, with 10 bases between. Germline values: CDR1 MNHEY, CDR2 SVGEGT. CDR3 nucleotides: TGTGCCAGCAGCCTCAACTGGTACGAGCAGTACTTC. Residues: CASSLNWYEQYF.

The chain couples TRBV7-8 to TRBJ1-2; tentatively, D is TRBD1 (5 bases). This CDR3 spans 14 amino acids. V lost 0 bases and J lost 8, with 13 bases in between. Looked up from germline, CDR1 is SGHVS and CDR2 is FQNEAQ. The CDR3 region has the DNA TGTGCCAGCAGCTTAGCGAATCCGGGGACCGGCTACACCTTC. It yields the protein CASSLANPGTGYTF. The full variable domain, its missing parts supplied by reference TRBV7-8 and TRBJ1-2, is GAGVSQSPRYKVAKRGQDVALRCDPISGHVSLFWYQQALGQGPEFLTYFQNEAQLDKSGLPSDRFFAERPEGSVSTLKIQRTQQEDSAVYLCASSLANPGTGYTFGSGTRLTVV.

In this sample, this clonotype turned up a few times. The chain has TRBV5-1 and TRBJ1-1, with TRBD1 as a possible D gene (6 bases). The ends were cut back, 4 bases at V and 7 bases at J, with 14 bases in the middle. The CDR3 consists of 13 residues. Germline V lookup: CDR1 SGHRS, CDR2 YFSETQ. CDR3 loop: CASSPGTPNEAFF. The CDR3 bases are TGCGCCAGCAGCCCCGGGACACCAAATGAAGCTTTCTTT.

V gene TRBV7-2 combines with J gene TRBJ2-7; D might be TRBD1 (5 bases). Germline-derived CDR1 and CDR2 are SGHTA and FQGNSA. This CDR3 spans 15 amino acids. Deletions cut 5 bases from V and 0 bases from J, with 14 bases between. Written as DNA, the CDR3 is TGTGCCAGCAGCACAAGTGGGGCTAGCTCCTACGAGCAGTACTTC. Translated: CASSTSGASSYEQYF.

This clonotype has only a few counts. The chain employs TRBV5-1 and TRBJ1-2; a weak D match, TRBD1 (5 bases). The V gene's germline CDR1 is SGHRS and CDR2 YFSETQ. Between the trimmed V and J ends, which lost 1 base and 10 bases, there was a span of 20 bases. The CDR3 loop spans 15 amino acids. CDR3 region: CASSLNQALGGPYTF. CDR3 coding DNA: TGCGCCAGCAGCTTGAACCAGGCCCTGGGGGGTCCCTACACCTTC.

This clonotype was recorded a few times. Here the CDR3 DNA reads TGTGCCAGCAGCCAAAGGTTCGGGGGACAGACCTACAATGAGCAGTTCTTC. Its protein product is CASSQRFGGQTYNEQFF. The J gene is TRBJ2-1, the V gene TRBV7-8; D is perhaps TRBD1 (7 bases). Trimming took 5 bases from V and 2 from J, leaving 19 bases between them. The germline gives CDR1 SGHVS, CDR2 FQNEAQ. The CDR3 sequence is 17 residues long.

This clonotype has a handful of counts. The chain is built from TRBV3-1 and TRBJ2-7, with no clear D. Germline-derived CDR1 and CDR2 are LGHDT and YNNKEL (reference sequence). The CDR3 is made up of 14 amino acids. V dropped 1 base and J dropped 4 bases, with 11 bases sitting between them. CDR3 amino acids: CASSQVYRPYEQYF. Written as DNA, the CDR3 is TGTGCCAGCAGCCAAGTTTACAGACCATACGAGCAGTACTTC.

This clonotype was counted a few times. The DNA for the CDR3 is TGTGCCAGCAGCTCCCCCAGGGGGTTCGCTGAAGCTTTCTTT. Translating gives CASSSPRGFAEAFF. V usage is TRBV7-9 and J usage is TRBJ1-1, with 7 nucleotides matching TRBD1. The CDR3 contains 14 residues. V lost 4 bases, J lost 6 bases, and 8 bases stayed unmatched. The germline CDR1 and CDR2 sequences are SEHNR and FQNEAQ (reference sequence).

A few counts support this clonotype. The chain joins TRBV6-6 to TRBJ1-2; D may be TRBD1 (6 bases). From germline, CDR1 is MNHNY and CDR2 SVGAGI (reference sequence). The CDR3 runs 13 residues. Deletions cut 7 bases from V and 7 bases from J, with 16 bases between. The CDR3 sequence: CASKGEGWRGYTF. CDR3 sequence (DNA): TGTGCCAGCAAGGGGGAGGGGTGGCGTGGCTACACCTTC.

This CDR3 is CASSLVGGSGRYEQYF. CDR3 bases: TGTGCCAGCAGCTTAGTAGGGGGGTCAGGGCGCTACGAGCAGTACTTC. The chain is built from TRBV7-9 and TRBJ2-7; D possibly uses TRBD1 or TRBD2 (6 bases each). CDR1 and CDR2 from the germline V gene are SEHNR and FQNEAQ (reference sequence). The V gene lost 1 base and the J gene lost 3 bases, with 16 bases spanning the gap. This CDR3 region has 16 residues.

The J gene is TRBJ2-3, the V gene TRBV27, with D perhaps matching TRBD1 or TRBD2 (5 bases each). Trimming pared 2 bases from V and 1 base from J, leaving 16 bases between. Germline V gives CDR1 MNHEY, CDR2 SMNVEV (reference sequence). The CDR3 contains 17 residues. CDR3 sequence reads: CASSLVLLRGGTDTQYF. The CDR3 nucleotides read TGTGCCAGCAGTTTAGTGCTCCTACGGGGCGGCACAGATACGCAGTATTTT.

The chain employs TRBV29-1 and TRBJ2-7; maybe TRBD1 (6 bases). CDR1 and CDR2 (germline): SQVTM, ANQGSEA. The CDR3 is 13 amino acids. The V end was cut by 5 bases, the J end by 5 bases, with 16 bases between. The CDR3 nucleotides are TGCAGCGTTCAGGGCCAGGGGATGGACGAGCAGTACTTC. The encoded protein is CSVQGQGMDEQYF.

This clonotype was detected a few times. The chain has TRBV6-2 or TRBV6-3 and TRBJ1-5; D perhaps matches TRBD1 (6 bases). The germline gives CDR1 MNHEY, CDR2 SVGEGT. The CDR3 totals 15 residues. V was pared by 2 bases and J by 5 bases, with 13 bases between. DNA for the CDR3: TGTGCCAGCAGTTACAGGCGGGACACAGATCAGCCCCAGCATTTT. This translates into CASSYRRDTDQPQHF.

This rearrangement joins TRBV6-5 to TRBJ2-3, with 10 nucleotides matching TRBD1. Germline lookup yields CDR1 MNHEY and CDR2 SVGAGI. This CDR3 is built from 16 residues. Unmatched junction bases numbered 8, after V lost 2 bases and J lost 6 bases. The CDR3 sequence: CASSYLRQGAWDTQYF. Written as DNA, the CDR3 is TGTGCCAGCAGTTACCTGCGACAGGGGGCCTGGGATACGCAGTATTTT.

Only one count was recorded for this clonotype. The CDR3 bases are TGTGCCAGCAGTCCTCACCTAGGGATGCCCAAAGGTGGCTACACCTTC. This encodes CASSPHLGMPKGGYTF. The chain couples TRBV12-3 or TRBV12-4 to TRBJ1-2; D unresolved. The ends were cut back, 5 bases at V and 7 bases at J, with 23 bases in the middle. The CDR3 runs 16 residues.

At least ten counts were recorded for this clonotype. The rearrangement links TRBV7-6 to TRBJ1-1, with a weak D call TRBD1 (5 bases). Trimming removed 4 bases from V and 1 base from J, with 13 bases in between. Germline V gene sequence: CDR1 SGHVS, CDR2 FNYEAQ. This CDR3 contains 15 residues. CDR3 bases: TGTGCCAGCAGCTCTGTGACAGAGGAGAACACTGAAGCTTTCTTT. Translated: CASSSVTEENTEAFF.

This clonotype was found a few times. The chain has TRBV15 and TRBJ2-1; no clear D gene. Germline V gene lookup returns CDR1 LNHNV and CDR2 YYDKDF (reference sequence). V lost 3 bases, J lost 4 bases, and 10 bases lay in between. The CDR3 extends over 14 amino acids. CDR3 bases: TGTGCCACCAGCAGGTCCTTGGGGTACAATGAGCAGTTCTTC. It codes for CATSRSLGYNEQFF.

The V and J genes are TRBV7-6 and TRBJ2-1; D is tentatively TRBD1 or TRBD2 (6 bases each). V dropped 5 bases and J dropped 4 bases, with 27 bases sitting between them. CDR3 length: 19 amino acids. The V gene's germline CDR1 is SGHVS and CDR2 FNYEAQ. CDR3 sequence: CASSTWGDGTSFFYNEQFF. The CDR3 nucleotides read TGTGCCAGCAGCACCTGGGGGGACGGGACATCGTTTTTTTACAATGAGCAGTTCTTC. The complete variable domain, with remaining parts taken from reference TRBV7-6 and TRBJ2-1, reads GAGVSQSPRYKVTKRGQDVALRCDPISGHVSLYWYRQALGQGPEFLTYFNYEAQQDKSGLPNDRFSAERPEGSISTLTIQRTEQRDSAMYRCASSTWGDGTSFFYNEQFFGPGTRLTVL.

This clonotype was seen repeatedly, ten times or more. CDR3 amino acids: CASSYSGAAEAFF. For the CDR3, the DNA is TGTGCCAGCAGTTACTCTGGGGCCGCTGAAGCTTTCTTT. The J gene is TRBJ1-1, the V gene TRBV6-5; D is possibly TRBD1 (5 bases). This CDR3 has 13 residues. CDR1 and CDR2 (germline): MNHEY, SVGAGI. V was trimmed by 0 bases and J by 6 bases, leaving 8 bases between them.

A few counts support this clonotype. This chain uses TRBV30 with TRBJ2-1; 10 positions match TRBD2. V lost 4 bases and J lost 5; bases outside the gene matches: 8. CDR3 length equals 15 residues. Germline CDR1 and CDR2: GTSNPN and SVGIG (reference sequence). Written as DNA, the CDR3 is TGTGCCTGGACTCGAGCGGGGGGGGTCCACAATGAGCAGTTCTTC. This translates into CAWTRAGGVHNEQFF. The variable domain in full, completed from reference TRBV30 and TRBJ2-1, reads SQTIHQWPATLVQPVGSPLSLECTVEGTSNPNLYWYRQAAGRGLQLLFYSVGIGQISSEVPQNLSASRPQDRQFILSSKKLLLSDSGFYLCAWTRAGGVHNEQFFGPGTRLTVL.

The V call is TRBV7-6, the J call TRBJ2-1, with D perhaps matching TRBD1 or TRBD2 (5 bases each). The CDR3 consists of 14 residues. V was cut by 5 bases and J by 7 bases, with 15 bases left in between. Germline-derived CDR1 and CDR2 are SGHVS and FNYEAQ. CDR3 in DNA: TGTGCCAGCAGCCAACGGGACCCCCTAAATGAGCAGTTCTTC. Translation: CASSQRDPLNEQFF.